Reported below is one T cell receptor (beta chain). The clone's antigen remains unknown. No much larger clonotype is one base removed from it; base qualities were not supplied. Enrolling through a virtual design, the prospective study's participants ranged in age from roughly 18 to 90 years and lived across some 23 United States geographic areas. To assign participants to cohorts, the prospective study relied on clinical history that participants themselves reported in a screening survey and a study questionnaire. ImmuneRACE Cohort 3 recovered participants were defined by two consecutive negative NP/OP PCR tests, healthcare professional clearance, or symptom resolution. In the prospective study, whole blood, serum and a nasopharyngeal or oropharyngeal swab were collected from each participant by mobile phlebotomists. Over a roughly two-month period, participants in the prospective study had the option of providing additional blood draws and questionnaires. Blood samples from the prospective study were shipped frozen or at room temperature prior to DNA extraction.

This sample is part of a study of blood T cell repertoires in COVID-19 (TCRdb year 2020). For the wider study: Collaborator samples came from the United States, Italy and Spain and covered acute and convalescent phases of COVID-19. The dataset comprised deeply sampled blood TCRbeta repertoires from subjects exposed to, actively infected with, or recovered from COVID-19. Sample metadata almost always included a de-identified subject ID, COVID-19 status, age in years and sex. The samples were drawn from two sources: the first 160 participants of the ongoing ImmuneRACE study, and some 1,300 subjects contributed by 6 global collaborators. The prospective study material was composed of cDNA or gDNA derived from T cells, B-cell-depleted T cells, or PBMCs. A freely available public database, intended as a resource for researchers studying the immune response to SARS-CoV-2, is where the repertoires were released. Where available, HLA class I and class II types were obtained from metadata supplied by the sample provider rather than from assay-based typing. General study outcomes and caveats: How much clinical and demographic metadata was included differed by source and by participant, and the metadata was provided uncurated.

Compared with germline, V lacks 1 base and J lacks 3 bases; bases without a gene match: 3. Taken from the germline V gene, the CDR1 and CDR2 loops are KGHSH and LQKENI. Reading from cysteine to phenylalanine, the CDR3 counts 16 amino acids. The kept DNA is CDR3 alone, 48 bases in frame from the first base. TCRbeta CDR3 regions were amplified from genomic DNA using the immunoSEQ Assay, a bias-controlled multiplex PCR. The study's own analysis went as follows. The number of nucleated cells in each sample was estimated from the amplification of reference gene primers within the assay. To quantify the absolute abundance of each unique TCRbeta CDR3 rearrangement, sequence reads were collapsed and filtered. Productive Simpson clonality was computed per sample as the square root of Simpson's diversity index over productive rearrangements. TCRdb stores this immuneACCESS table with in-frame sequences only. Part of the clones is absent; in the studies checked, under half of the shortfall reflects unresolved V genes, and no reason is known for the rest. D and trimming come from the DNA, and the V and J calls and clone size come from that table. The table for this sample lists 450,000 to 500,000 clones; approximately 90% of them were counted only once. Of the sample, around 7.9% is held by the ten largest clones.

The rearrangement combines TRBV18 with TRBJ2-1, with TRBD2 identical over 10 junction bases. Sequencing was performed on PBMCs or T cells enriched from blood (not recorded which). This receptor was obtained from a woman aged 55-70 years who had recovered from COVID-19. The CDR3 loop reads CASSPRSSGGYNEQFF. The DNA sequence reads TGTGCCAGCTCACCACGTTCTAGCGGGGGCTACAATGAGCAGTTCTTC. Reference TRBV18 and TRBJ2-1 genes cover what lies past the CDR3, so the full variable domain is NAGVMQNPRHLVRRRGQEARLRCSPMKGHSHVYWYRQLPEEGLKFMVYLQKENIIDESGMPKERFSAEFPKEGPSILRIQQVVRGDSAAYFCASSPRSSGGYNEQFFGPGTRLTVL.